These T cell receptor beta chains were read from a single sample in a study of blood T cells in healthy people across ages. Each CDR3 protein gets one entry after TCRdb re-called the 5' RACE reads with MiXCR. The sample has 790,000 or so distinct CDR3 sequences; about 56% are singletons. The sequenced sample consisted of blood. Receptors were obtained from a middle-aged man in good health. Both conserved end residues are part of each CDR3. The D gene is left open where the match is weak. Size tells how often a clone was seen (once, few, many) or the class of an expanded clone, and some rows leave it out.

D: TRBD2; J: TRBJ2-3; size: -; V: TRBV19; DNA: TGTGCCAGTAAGGGACTAGCGGCGATCACAGATACGCAGTATTTT; CDR3: CASKGLAAITDTQYF
D: TRBD2; J: TRBJ2-3; size: few; V: TRBV29-1; DNA: TGCAGCGTATCGCCTAGCGGAACCCGGAATACGCAGTATTTT; CDR3: CSVSPSGTRNTQYF
D: -; J: TRBJ2-3; size: -; V: TRBV12-3/TRBV12-4; DNA: TGTGCCAGCAGTTTAGACGGGGGGCCAAGATATACGCAGTATTTT; CDR3: CASSLDGGPRYTQYF
D: TRBD1; J: TRBJ2-7; size: -; V: TRBV20-1; DNA: TGCAGTGCTAGACCTAACAGGGGGCTCTCCTACGAGCAGTACTTC; CDR3: CSARPNRGLSYEQYF
D: TRBD1; J: TRBJ2-7; size: -; V: TRBV5-6; DNA: TGTGCCAGCAGCTTGACTCGTCTGGGATTACAGGGGGCCTACGAGCAGTACTTC; CDR3: CASSLTRLGLQGAYEQYF
D: -; J: TRBJ2-5; size: -; V: TRBV20-1; DNA: TGCAGTGTTGCCGAACGAGGACACGGAGAGACCCAGTACTTC; CDR3: CSVAERGHGETQYF
D: TRBD1; J: TRBJ2-7; size: -; V: TRBV5-1; DNA: TGCGCCAGCAGCTTGGGCAGGGACAGATCCTACGAGCAGTACTTC; CDR3: CASSLGRDRSYEQYF
D: TRBD2; J: TRBJ2-3; size: -; V: TRBV6-5; DNA: TGTGCCAGCAGTTCCCCTTCGCGACTAGCGGGAGGGGTAGCGAAAGATACGCAGTATTTT; CDR3: CASSSPSRLAGGVAKDTQYF
D: -; J: TRBJ1-2; size: -; V: TRBV2; DNA: TGTGCCAGCAGTGAAGCGAGGGCTGGCTACACCTTC; CDR3: CASSEARAGYTF
D: TRBD2; J: TRBJ2-7; size: -; V: TRBV5-6; DNA: TGTGCCAGCAGCCACGGGACTAGCGGGAGGAGGTCCTACGAGCAGTACTTC; CDR3: CASSHGTSGRRSYEQYF
D: -; J: TRBJ2-7; size: -; V: TRBV6-1; DNA: TGTGCCAGCAAAACTGGACGGACCAACTCCTACGAGCAGTACTTC; CDR3: CASKTGRTNSYEQYF
D: TRBD2; J: TRBJ2-5; size: -; V: TRBV28; DNA: TGTGCCAGCAGGGTCAACCCGACGAGACTAGCGGGGGGGCCCCGGTATAGGGCCCAGTACTTC; CDR3: CASRVNPTRLAGGPRYRAQYF
D: TRBD1; J: TRBJ2-6; size: -; V: TRBV4-3; DNA: TGCGCCAGCAGCCATTTACAGGGGGCGCCTGGGGCCAACGTCCTGACTTTC; CDR3: CASSHLQGAPGANVLTF
D: -; J: TRBJ2-5; size: -; V: TRBV20-1; DNA: TGCAGTGCTCAGTCCAGCGGCGGGGAAGAGACCCAGTACTTC; CDR3: CSAQSSGGEETQYF
D: -; J: TRBJ1-2; size: -; V: TRBV25-1; DNA: TGTGCCAGCAGTGAGCCAGTCAGAAGCGGCTACACCTTC; CDR3: CASSEPVRSGYTF
D: -; J: TRBJ2-7; size: few; V: TRBV28; DNA: TGTGCCAGCACCCTACCAAGGGGGAGTTCCTACGAGCAGTACTTC; CDR3: CASTLPRGSSYEQYF
D: -; J: TRBJ2-5; size: -; V: TRBV6-1; DNA: TGTGCCACGGGAGAGTACCAAGAGACCCAGTACTTC; CDR3: CATGEYQETQYF